This T cell receptor beta chain derives from a study of CD4 T cells in relation to SARS-CoV-2 and coronaviruses. As for this clone: The antigen is undetermined.

Before the COVID-19 pandemic, during about 2011-2019, CD4+ T cells were taken from unexposed donors. Isolation of CD4+ T cells took place after approximately 10 days in culture. TCRdb's copy holds only in-frame clones and misses some; the assay was immunoSEQ multiplex PCR. The sample contains about 26,000 clones, about two thirds of which appear only once. V was clipped by 5 bases and J by 9 bases, with 20 bases between them. CDR3 length equals 14 residues. The germline CDR1 and CDR2 sequences are SGHVS and FQNEAQ. Sequenced input: CD4+ T cells from PBMCs, cultured in vitro. The chain recombines TRBV7-8 with TRBJ2-7, with a tentative D call TRBD2 (6 bases). The TCR sequence derives from a human donor in good health. The CDR3 sequence: CASSTQPEGYTQYF. The CDR3 DNA sequence: TGTGCCAGCAGCACACAGCCGGAGGGGTATACGCAGTACTTC. Using reference TRBV7-8 and TRBJ2-7 for the parts outside the CDR3, the full variable domain is GAGVSQSPRYKVAKRGQDVALRCDPISGHVSLFWYQQALGQGPEFLTYFQNEAQLDKSGLPSDRFFAERPEGSVSTLKIQRTQQEDSAVYLCASSTQPEGYTQYFGPGTRLTVT.